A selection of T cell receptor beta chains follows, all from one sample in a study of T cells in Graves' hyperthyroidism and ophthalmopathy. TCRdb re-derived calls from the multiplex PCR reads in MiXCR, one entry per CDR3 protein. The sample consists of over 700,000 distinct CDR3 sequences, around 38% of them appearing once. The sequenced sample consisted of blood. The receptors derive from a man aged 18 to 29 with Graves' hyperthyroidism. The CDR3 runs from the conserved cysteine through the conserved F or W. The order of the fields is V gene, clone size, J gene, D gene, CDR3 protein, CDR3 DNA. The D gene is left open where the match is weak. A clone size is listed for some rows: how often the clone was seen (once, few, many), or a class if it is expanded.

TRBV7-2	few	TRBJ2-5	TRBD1	CASSWDRYQETQYF	TGTGCCAGCAGTTGGGACAGATACCAAGAGACCCAGTACTTC
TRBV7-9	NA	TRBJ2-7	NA	CASSQEDLSYEQYF	TGTGCCAGCAGCCAAGAGGACCTCTCCTACGAGCAGTACTTC
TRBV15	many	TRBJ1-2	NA	CATSRDVGGPGYTF	TGTGCCACCAGCAGAGATGTGGGGGGCCCTGGCTACACCTTC
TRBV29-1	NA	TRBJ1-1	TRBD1	CSSGTGGLAFF	TGCAGCTCCGGGACAGGGGGTTTAGCTTTCTTT
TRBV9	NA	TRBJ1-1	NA	CASSLFIENTEAFF	TGTGCCAGCAGCTTGTTTATCGAAAACACTGAAGCTTTCTTT
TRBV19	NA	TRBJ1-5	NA	CAWKSDNQPQHF	TGTGCCTGGAAATCAGACAATCAGCCCCAGCATTTT
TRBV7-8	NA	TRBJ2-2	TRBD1	CASSFSSRGTGELFF	TGTGCCAGCAGCTTTTCTTCCAGGGGGACGGGGGAGCTGTTTTTT
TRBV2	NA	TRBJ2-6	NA	CASSSAIQSSGANVLTF	TGTGCCAGCTCCAGTGCGATACAGAGCTCTGGGGCCAACGTCCTGACTTTC
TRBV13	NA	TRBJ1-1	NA	CASRWGYTEAFF	TGTGCCAGCCGTTGGGGGTACACTGAAGCTTTCTTT
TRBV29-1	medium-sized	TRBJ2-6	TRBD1	CSVAGQTGANVLTF	TGCAGCGTTGCGGGACAGACTGGGGCCAACGTCCTGACTTTC
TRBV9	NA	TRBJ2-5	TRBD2	CASSVRGDLQETQYF	TGTGCCAGCAGCGTTCGGGGGGATTTACAAGAGACCCAGTACTTC
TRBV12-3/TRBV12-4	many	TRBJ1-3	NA	CASTQSSGNTIYF	TGTGCCAGTACCCAGAGCTCTGGAAACACCATATATTTT
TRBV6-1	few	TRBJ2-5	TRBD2	CASSPAGGSQETQYF	TGTGCCAGCAGCCCAGCGGGGGGGAGCCAAGAGACCCAGTACTTC
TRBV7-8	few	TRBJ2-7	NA	CASSLFQSLPYEQYF	TGTGCCAGCAGCTTATTCCAGAGCCTTCCCTACGAGCAGTACTTC
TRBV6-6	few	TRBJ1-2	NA	CASGRGSYGYTF	TGTGCCAGCGGGAGAGGGAGCTATGGCTACACCTTC
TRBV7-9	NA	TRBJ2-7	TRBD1	CASSYIRDRRDYEQYF	TGTGCCAGCAGCTATATCCGGGACAGAAGAGACTACGAGCAGTACTTC
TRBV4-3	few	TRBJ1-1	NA	CASSQRAAGEAFF	TGCGCCAGCAGCCAACGGGCCGCGGGGGAAGCTTTCTTT
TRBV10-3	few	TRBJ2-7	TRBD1	CASGQGVNEQYF	TGTGCATCGGGACAGGGGGTGAACGAGCAGTACTTC
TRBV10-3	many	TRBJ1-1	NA	CAIGTANTEAFF	TGTGCCATTGGGACGGCAAACACTGAAGCTTTCTTT
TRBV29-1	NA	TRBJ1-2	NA	CSVTGIGTQNYGYTF	TGCAGCGTTACGGGAATAGGGACCCAAAACTATGGCTACACCTTC
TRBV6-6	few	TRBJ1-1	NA	CASSEGAFF	TGTGCCAGCAGCGAGGGGGCTTTCTTT
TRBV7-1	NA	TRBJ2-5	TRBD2	CASSSGLAGGLPQETQYF	TGTGCCAGCAGCTCCGGACTAGCGGGAGGTTTACCCCAAGAGACCCAGTACTTC
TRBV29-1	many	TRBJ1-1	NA	CSVETDEAFF	TGCAGCGTTGAAACGGACGAAGCTTTCTTT
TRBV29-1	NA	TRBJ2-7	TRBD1	CSVPQGAIATYEQYF	TGCAGCGTTCCCCAGGGGGCGATCGCGACCTACGAGCAGTACTTC
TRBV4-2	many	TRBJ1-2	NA	CASSQGIWGYTF	TGTGCCAGCAGCCAAGGGATTTGGGGCTACACCTTC
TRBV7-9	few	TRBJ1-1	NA	CASMDSPNTEAFF	TGTGCCAGCATGGACAGCCCGAACACTGAAGCTTTCTTT
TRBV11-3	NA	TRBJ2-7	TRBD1	CASSAGNRGIYEQYF	TGTGCCAGCAGCGCAGGCAACAGGGGTATCTACGAGCAGTACTTC
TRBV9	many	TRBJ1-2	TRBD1	CASSGDSHGYTF	TGTGCCAGCAGCGGGGACAGTCACGGCTACACCTTC
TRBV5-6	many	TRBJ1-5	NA	CASSLAKGQPQHF	TGTGCCAGCAGCTTGGCCAAGGGTCAGCCCCAGCATTTT
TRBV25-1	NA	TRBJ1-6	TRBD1	CACTGGSSYNSPLHF	TGTGCCTGCACAGGGGGGAGCTCCTATAATTCACCCCTCCACTTT
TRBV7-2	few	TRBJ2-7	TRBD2	CASSSLAGESYEQYF	TGTGCCAGCAGCTCCCTAGCGGGAGAGTCCTACGAGCAGTACTTC
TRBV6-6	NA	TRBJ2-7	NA	CASIGPLYEQYF	TGTGCCAGCATCGGGCCCCTCTACGAGCAGTACTTC
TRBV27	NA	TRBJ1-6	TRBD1	CASTTGESPLHF	TGTGCCAGCACGACAGGGGAGTCACCCCTCCACTTT
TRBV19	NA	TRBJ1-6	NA	CASSIDGNSPLHF	TGTGCCAGTAGTATAGACGGAAATTCACCCCTCCACTTT
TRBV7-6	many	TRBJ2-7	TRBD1	CASSPRTGGVWEQYF	TGTGCCAGCAGCCCACGGACAGGGGGCGTTTGGGAGCAGTACTTC
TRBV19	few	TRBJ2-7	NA	CASRDLNSYEQYF	TGTGCCAGCCGGGACCTCAACTCCTACGAGCAGTACTTC
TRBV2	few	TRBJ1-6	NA	CASHTSLRGPYNSPLHF	TGTGCCAGCCACACGTCACTCAGGGGACCTTATAATTCACCCCTCCACTTT
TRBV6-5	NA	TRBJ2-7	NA	CASSSPRGLGEQYF	TGTGCCAGCAGTTCACCTCGTGGCCTCGGGGAGCAGTACTTC
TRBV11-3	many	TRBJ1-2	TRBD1	CASSQDRVGYTF	TGTGCCAGCAGCCAGGACAGGGTTGGCTACACCTTC
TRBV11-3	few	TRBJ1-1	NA	CASSPRDYTEAFF	TGTGCCAGCAGCCCCCGGGACTACACTGAAGCTTTCTTT
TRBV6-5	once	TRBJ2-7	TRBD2	CASKFSGMGEQYF	TGTGCCAGCAAATTTAGCGGGATGGGGGAGCAGTACTTC
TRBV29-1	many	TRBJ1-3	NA	CSVQGGNTIYF	TGCAGCGTTCAGGGGGGAAACACCATATATTTT
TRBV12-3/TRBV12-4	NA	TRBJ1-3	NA	CASTLSTVGNTIYF	TGTGCCAGCACCCTCAGTACGGTAGGAAACACCATATATTTT
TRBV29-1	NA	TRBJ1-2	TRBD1	CSGLGTVYGYTF	TGCAGCGGCCTCGGGACAGTCTATGGCTACACCTTC
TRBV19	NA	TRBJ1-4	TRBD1	CASSRDRLGEKLFF	TGTGCCAGTAGTCGGGACAGACTAGGTGAAAAACTGTTTTTT
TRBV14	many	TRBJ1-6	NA	CASSQGRTGNSPLHF	TGTGCCAGCAGCCAAGGCCGGACGGGGAATTCACCCCTCCACTTT
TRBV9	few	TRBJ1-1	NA	CASGSADGTEAFF	TGTGCCAGCGGGTCGGCCGATGGCACTGAAGCTTTCTTT
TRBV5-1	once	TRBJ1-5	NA	CASSQELGQSNQPQHF	TGCGCCAGCAGCCAAGAACTAGGTCAGAGCAATCAGCCCCAGCATTTT
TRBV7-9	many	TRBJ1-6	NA	CASSAADGGDSPLHF	TGTGCCAGCAGCGCAGCAGATGGGGGAGATTCACCCCTCCACTTT
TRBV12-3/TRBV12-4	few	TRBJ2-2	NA	CASSYASSGELFF	TGTGCCAGCAGTTACGCGTCGTCCGGGGAGCTGTTTTTT
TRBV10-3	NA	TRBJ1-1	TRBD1	CAISPGDSEAFF	TGTGCCATCAGTCCGGGGGACAGTGAAGCTTTCTTT